The 5 T cell receptor beta chains presented below share a single source sample, sequenced in a study of control samples from healthy donors and cancer patients. Measured with immunoSEQ multiplex PCR; TCRdb has only the in-frame clones, and not every one. This table holds more than 65,000 clones, 70% to 90% found once. The specimen sequenced was PBMCs. These receptor sequences come from a woman aged 55-69 years with head and neck cancer.

The chain combines TRBV6-5 with TRBJ2-2; D gene uncertain. V lost 6 bases and J 4 bases, leaving 15 bases between the germline ends. Per germline, CDR1 MNHEY and CDR2 SVGAGI. The CDR3 runs 15 residues. The CDR3 here is CASSAFGPTTGELFF. The CDR3 coding sequence is TGTGCCAGCAGCGCTTTTGGCCCGACCACCGGGGAGCTGTTTTTT.

Regarding this clone: Other nucleotide sequences from this sample produce the same CDR3. The chain recombines TRBV7-2 with TRBJ1-6, with 9 nucleotides matching TRBD1. Trimming cost V 4 bases and J 10 bases; bases outside gene matches: 5. The CDR3 sequence is 14 residues long. Germline V gene lookup returns CDR1 SGHTA and CDR2 FQGNSA. The CDR3 sequence: CASSSRTGDSPLHF. The CDR3, as DNA: TGTGCCAGCAGCTCCCGGACAGGGGACTCACCCCTCCACTTT.

This clone was seen a single time. This chain connects TRBV24-1 to TRBJ1-5; D not certain. The CDR3 has 16 residues. Trimming took off 2 bases at V and 0 bases at J, with 10 bases between the two ends. Germline-derived CDR1 and CDR2 are KGHDR and SFDVKD. In DNA, the CDR3 is TGTGCCACCAGTGATTCCAACAATTATAGCAATCAGCCCCAGCATTTT. It yields the protein CATSDSNNYSNQPQHF.

The V and J genes are TRBV28 and TRBJ2-7, with D perhaps TRBD2 (5 bases). The CDR3 has 13 residues. V was trimmed by 6 bases and J by 6 bases, leaving 15 bases between them. Per germline, CDR1 MDHEN and CDR2 SYDVKM. CDR3 DNA: TGTGCCAGCAGGTCCCCCTTCAGCGGCGAGCAGTACTTC. This sequence encodes CASRSPFSGEQYF.

CDR3 in amino acids: CASSLDFAYEQYF. The DNA for the CDR3 is TGTGCCAGCAGCTTGGACTTTGCCTACGAGCAGTACTTC. This chain uses TRBV5-4 with TRBJ2-7; no clear D. The CDR3 totals 13 residues. CDR1 is SGHNT and CDR2 is YYREEE in the germline V gene (reference sequence). V lost 0 bases and J lost 2, with 6 bases in between. The full variable domain, in which reference TRBV5-4 and TRBJ2-7 provide the parts outside the CDR3, is ETGVTQSPTHLIKTRGQQVTLRCSSQSGHNTVSWYQQALGQGPQFIFQYYREEENGRGNFPPRFSGLQFPNYSSELNVNALELDDSALYLCASSLDFAYEQYFGPGTRLTVT.